The source of this T cell receptor beta chain is a study of cytomegalovirus exposure and HLA in healthy donors. Study context: Among the roughly 400 donors who were genotyped, over 70% fell in the genetic ancestry cluster that is associated with self-reported Caucasian donors.

CDR1 is SNHLY and CDR2 is FYNNEI in the germline V gene. There are 12 residues in the CDR3. V was cut by 6 bases and J by 6 bases, with 9 bases left in between. Study-wide points: Prior analysis indicated that the majority of TCR beta V segments exhibited productivity approximately 87% or approximately 30% of the time. The Asian-associated ancestry cluster reportedly had fewer N-insertions than the approximately 670-donor mean in a later analysis.

A remark on this clone: Its target is not known.

Unrecorded immune exposures were likely, despite nominal health at sampling. Primers for the PCR totalled 60 Vbeta and 13 Jbeta. The table came from immunoSEQ multiplex PCR; TCRdb's copy has only in-frame clones and leaves some out. Of 150,000 to 200,000 clones in the sample, more than 75% were seen once. The clonotype originates from a woman in her 30s in good health and CMV-seropositive. Sequenced: PBMCs. V usage is TRBV2 and J usage is TRBJ2-1, with D possibly being TRBD1 (5 bases). Here the CDR3 DNA reads TGTGCCAGCAGAGGGGCCCCCAATGAGCAGTTCTTC. This sequence encodes CASRGAPNEQFF. The complete variable domain, with remaining parts taken from reference TRBV2 and TRBJ2-1, reads EPEVTQTPSHQVTQMGQEVILRCVPISNHLYFYWYRQILGQKVEFLVSFYNNEISEKSEIFDDQFSVERPDGSNFTLKIRSTKLEDSAMYFCASRGAPNEQFFGPGTRLTVL.